This is a list of T cell receptor beta chains from one sample in a study of blood T cell repertoires in COVID-19. Produced via immunoSEQ multiplex PCR; TCRdb's table is partial and in-frame only. The sample lists about 50,000 clones, 86% seen once, with 2% to 2.5% in the top ten. Sequenced: peripheral blood. The receptors derive from a woman aged 60-75 years with acute or convalescent COVID-19. Each CDR3 is given with its conserved first and last residue. D genes are given only for firm matches. Size is omitted from some rows. Given values are once, few, many or a class for expanded clones.

j_call	clone_size	d_call	v_call	cdr3_nt	cdr3_aa
TRBJ2-2	-	-	TRBV4-1	TGCGCCAGCAGCCAAGATAGCGCGGGAAAGTCCGGGGAGCTGTTTTTT	CASSQDSAGKSGELFF
TRBJ1-1	-	TRBD1	TRBV5-6	TGTGCCAGCAGCTTACAGGTCCCTTACAGGGGAGCTTTCTTT	CASSLQVPYRGAFF
TRBJ1-5	-	-	TRBV28	TGTGCCAGCAGTTTGGCAGTCGTTACCAATCAGCCCCAGCATTTT	CASSLAVVTNQPQHF
TRBJ1-2	-	-	TRBV7-2	TGTGCCAGCAGCGACAGCGGGGGTTTCTATGGCTACACCTTC	CASSDSGGFYGYTF
TRBJ2-5	-	-	TRBV9	TGTGCCAGCAGCGGAAGCGGAAAAGAGACCCAGTACTTC	CASSGSGKETQYF
TRBJ2-1	-	TRBD1	TRBV19	TGTGCCATTCGGGACAGGTTGCGTTACAATGAGCAGTTCTTC	CAIRDRLRYNEQFF
TRBJ1-1	-	-	TRBV5-1	TGCGCCAGCAGCTTGGGGGGCAGTATGAACACTGAAGCTTTCTTT	CASSLGGSMNTEAFF
TRBJ2-2	-	-	TRBV5-1	TGCGCCAGCAGCTTGGCCGGGAACACCGGGGAGCTGTTTTTT	CASSLAGNTGELFF
TRBJ1-2	once	-	TRBV6-5	TGTGCCAGCAGTACCACAGGGAAGGGCCGTGGCTACACCTTC	CASSTTGKGRGYTF
TRBJ2-5	-	TRBD2	TRBV3-1/TRBV3-2	TGTGCCAGCAGCCGCGGGACAACAAGAACTAGCGGAAGGGAAGAGACCCAGTACTTC	CASSRGTTRTSGREETQYF
TRBJ1-4	-	-	TRBV5-4	TGTGCCAGCAGCTTATTTGTGGGAGGTGGAACTAATGAAAAACTGTTTTTT	CASSLFVGGGTNEKLFF
TRBJ2-4	-	TRBD2	TRBV30	TGTGCCTGGCTACAACCTATGTGGGGAGGGGTCGGCATTCAGTACTTC	CAWLQPMWGGVGIQYF
TRBJ2-5	-	-	TRBV10-3	TGTGCCATCCGGAAGGGGGATGAGACCCAGTACTTC	CAIRKGDETQYF
TRBJ1-4	-	-	TRBV30	TGTGCCGGTACAGGGACAACTAATGAAAAACTGTTTTTT	CAGTGTTNEKLFF
TRBJ1-1	-	TRBD1	TRBV6-1	TGTGCCAGCAGTGAAGCGCTTCTTAGGACAGGGCAAAGGGCTTTCTTT	CASSEALLRTGQRAFF
TRBJ2-5	-	TRBD2	TRBV5-4	TGTGCCAGCAGCCCCTACTCCAGCGGGGACGAGACCCAGTACTTC	CASSPYSSGDETQYF
TRBJ1-3	-	TRBD1	TRBV6-6	TGTGCCAGCAGTTACTCGGGACAGCGACACACCATATATTTT	CASSYSGQRHTIYF
TRBJ1-3	-	-	TRBV9	TGTGCCAGCAGCCCCCGACAGAGCTCTGGAAACACCATATATTTT	CASSPRQSSGNTIYF
TRBJ1-1	once	TRBD1	TRBV7-2	TGTGCCAGCAGCCAAACCGGGACAGGGTACCGAGAAGCTTTCTTT	CASSQTGTGYREAFF
TRBJ2-1	-	TRBD2	TRBV9	TGTGCCAGCAGCGCGACCCCTGGCGGGAGGCCCTACAATGAGCAGTTCTTC	CASSATPGGRPYNEQFF
TRBJ1-2	-	-	TRBV27	TGTGCCAGCAGTTTAAGCCCCTGGACAGCCGATGGCTACACCTTC	CASSLSPWTADGYTF
TRBJ1-2	-	TRBD1	TRBV13	TGTGCCAGCAGCTTAGAGACAGGGGGCGGCTACACCTTC	CASSLETGGGYTF
TRBJ2-7	-	-	TRBV12-3/TRBV12-4	TGTGCCAGCAGTACTAGCCGCTCCTACGAGCAGTACTTC	CASSTSRSYEQYF
TRBJ2-1	-	-	TRBV18	TGTGCCAGCTCCCTACTCCCCTACAATGAGCAGTTCTTC	CASSLLPYNEQFF
TRBJ1-2	once	-	TRBV4-1	TGCGCCAGCAGCCAAGAACACGGCAGGTTCGGAGGCTACACCTTC	CASSQEHGRFGGYTF
TRBJ2-3	-	TRBD2	TRBV6-1	TGTGCCAGCAGTGAATCGGCGGGAGGGCCAGATACGCAGTATTTT	CASSESAGGPDTQYF
TRBJ1-1	-	TRBD1	TRBV30	TGTGCCTGGAGTGCGACAGGGACCCCTGAAGCTTTCTTT	CAWSATGTPEAFF
TRBJ1-5	-	TRBD1	TRBV5-1	TGCGCCAGCAGCGTCCAGGGGGCTTGGAATCAGCCCCAGCATTTT	CASSVQGAWNQPQHF
TRBJ1-2	-	TRBD1	TRBV5-5	TGTGCCAGCAGCTTGTCCCTGACAGGGGCTCAAGGCTACACCTTC	CASSLSLTGAQGYTF
TRBJ2-7	-	TRBD1	TRBV5-8	TGTGCCAGCAGCTTACAGGGGTCTTCTCCCGAGCAGTACTTC	CASSLQGSSPEQYF
TRBJ1-6	-	-	TRBV5-6	TGTGCCAGCAGCCAACAGGAAAATTCACCCCTCCACTTT	CASSQQENSPLHF
TRBJ2-7	-	TRBD1	TRBV3-1/TRBV3-2	TGTGCCAGCCGGGACAGGGGCGCCTACGAGCAGTACTTC	CASRDRGAYEQYF
TRBJ1-2	-	TRBD1	TRBV2	TGTGCCAGCATCAGGGACAGGGGGCTCTATGGCTACACCTTC	CASIRDRGLYGYTF
TRBJ1-5	-	TRBD1	TRBV30	TGTGCCTGGGACAGGGGCTCTCAGCCCCAGCATTTT	CAWDRGSQPQHF
TRBJ2-7	-	-	TRBV27	TGTGCCAGCAGTTCCCAGGGGTACGAGCAGTACTTC	CASSSQGYEQYF
TRBJ2-1	-	-	TRBV6-2/TRBV6-3	TGTGCCAGCAGTCCAGGCTTTAGCTCCTACAATGAGCAGTTCTTC	CASSPGFSSYNEQFF
TRBJ2-7	-	-	TRBV29-1	TGCAGCGTCGTGGGGGGTCGGGGTAACAGACACGAGCAGTACTTC	CSVVGGRGNRHEQYF
TRBJ2-5	once	TRBD2	TRBV5-8	TGTGCCAGCAGCTTGCCCACTAGCGGGGGGCAAGAGACCCAGTACTTC	CASSLPTSGGQETQYF
TRBJ2-5	-	TRBD2	TRBV5-1	TGCGCCAGCAGCTCGGCGGGTGCGGGAGCGGGAGACCAAGAGACCCAGTACTTC	CASSSAGAGAGDQETQYF
TRBJ2-7	-	-	TRBV28	TGTGCCAGCAGTTTCGCGACAGGTGAAGTCTACGAGCAGTACTTC	CASSFATGEVYEQYF
TRBJ1-6	-	TRBD1	TRBV6-1	TGTGCCAGCAGTGGACAGGGGCTTGAGTCCTATAATTCACCCCTCCACTTT	CASSGQGLESYNSPLHF
TRBJ1-1	-	TRBD1	TRBV5-4	TGTGCCAGCAGCCAACTATCGGGGACAGTCAACACTGAAGCTTTCTTT	CASSQLSGTVNTEAFF
TRBJ1-2	-	-	TRBV5-1	TGCGCCAGCAGCTTGGACAGGACTAACTATGGCTACACCTTC	CASSLDRTNYGYTF
TRBJ2-7	-	-	TRBV28	TGTGCCAGCAGTGACAACAGGGTCCCCTACGAGCAGTACTTC	CASSDNRVPYEQYF
TRBJ1-2	-	TRBD1	TRBV28	TGTGCCAGCAGTGGGTTTTCAGGGGGAGTCTATGGCTACACCTTC	CASSGFSGGVYGYTF
TRBJ2-3	few	TRBD2	TRBV4-2	TGTGCCAGCAGCCAAGAGAGGGGACTAGCGGGAGTTTTT	CASSQERGLAGVF
TRBJ1-1	-	-	TRBV20-1	TGCAGTGCTAGTGACCCGCGGCGTGGGGGGGCGGGTGAAGCTTTCTTT	CSASDPRRGGAGEAFF
TRBJ2-3	-	-	TRBV18	TGTGCCAGCTCACCACCGCGACAGACCTTAAGCACAGATACGCAGTATTTT	CASSPPRQTLSTDTQYF
TRBJ2-3	-	TRBD2	TRBV4-2	TGTGCCAGCAGCCAAGATCAGGCTAGCGGGGGGTTCGGCACAGATACGCAGTATTTT	CASSQDQASGGFGTDTQYF
TRBJ1-2	-	-	TRBV3-1/TRBV3-2	TGTGCCAGCAGCCAGCGCAGGGGAGGGGGCTACACCTTC	CASSQRRGGGYTF
TRBJ2-7	-	-	TRBV21-1	TGTGCCAGCAGCTACCTCCTTTCCGGGACAGGGTATGAGCAGTACTTC	CASSYLLSGTGYEQYF
TRBJ2-7	-	-	TRBV6-6	TGTGCCTCCAACGACCAGGGGCGCGGCCACGAGCAGTACTTC	CASNDQGRGHEQYF
TRBJ1-1	-	-	TRBV3-1/TRBV3-2	TGTGCCAGCAGCCAAGATGCGGGGAACACTGAAGCTTTCTTT	CASSQDAGNTEAFF
TRBJ1-1	-	-	TRBV4-2	TGTGCCAGCAGCCAAGGGACAGTCAACACTGAAGCTTTCTTT	CASSQGTVNTEAFF
TRBJ1-5	once	-	TRBV29-1	TGCAGCGCGGGGGAGGGAAGCAATCAGCCCCAGCATTTT	CSAGEGSNQPQHF
TRBJ1-5	-	-	TRBV5-6	TGTGCCAGCGCAATCAGGGGTGGCAATCAGCCCCAGCATTTT	CASAIRGGNQPQHF
TRBJ1-3	-	-	TRBV23-1	TGCGCCAGCAGTCATCGTACCGCGGATTTCTCTGGAAACACCATATATTTT	CASSHRTADFSGNTIYF
TRBJ1-5	-	-	TRBV25-1	TGTGCCAGCAGTCAGACCCAACAGGGAGGCAATCAGCCCCAGCATTTT	CASSQTQQGGNQPQHF
TRBJ1-5	-	TRBD1	TRBV28	TGTGCCAGCAGCAATAGACGGGACAGCTTTAGTCCAGGTCAGCCCCAGCATTTT	CASSNRRDSFSPGQPQHF